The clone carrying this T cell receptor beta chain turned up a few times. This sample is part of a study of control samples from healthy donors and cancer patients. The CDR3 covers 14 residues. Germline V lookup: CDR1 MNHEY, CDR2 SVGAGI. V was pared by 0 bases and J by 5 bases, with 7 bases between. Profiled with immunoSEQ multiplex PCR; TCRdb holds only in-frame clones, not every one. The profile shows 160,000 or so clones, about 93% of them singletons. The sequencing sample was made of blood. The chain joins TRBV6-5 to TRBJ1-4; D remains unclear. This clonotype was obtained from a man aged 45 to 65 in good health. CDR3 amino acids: CASSYSGTNEKLFF. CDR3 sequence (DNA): TGTGCCAGCAGTTACTCGGGAACCAATGAAAAACTGTTTTTT.